Following are 4 T cell receptor beta chains from one sample sequenced in a study of blood T cell repertoires in COVID-19. TCRdb's table, derived via immunoSEQ multiplex PCR, lists solely in-frame clones and lacks some. The data hold about 160,000 clones, with over 85% observed a single time. Input material: peripheral blood. These receptors were obtained from a woman aged 45-59 years with acute or convalescent COVID-19.

Note on this clone: The junction differs from germline at one of its ends, possibly a read error. The sample holds other DNA sequences that translate to the same CDR3. The CDR3 sequence: CASSQDRYNEQFF. CDR3 coding DNA: TGTGCCAGCAGTCAAGATCGGTACAATGAGCAGTTCTTC. The chain joins TRBV3-1 (or the pseudogene TRBV3-2) to TRBJ2-1; D unresolved. The CDR3 consists of 13 residues. Germline CDR1 is LGHDT and CDR2 is YNNKEL (reference sequence).

CDR3 in amino acids: CAWSGTGDQPQHF. For the CDR3, the DNA is TGTGCCTGGAGTGGGACAGGGGATCAGCCCCAGCATTTT. The rearrangement joins TRBV30 to TRBJ1-5; TRBD1 aligns across 9 bases. The ends lost 1 base at V and 5 bases at J; junction bases unmatched: 0. CDR1 is GTSNPN and CDR2 is SVGIG in the germline V gene (reference sequence). The CDR3 loop spans 13 amino acids.

The chain carries TRBV30 and TRBJ1-2; 8 positions match TRBD1. V dropped 4 bases and J dropped 2; count of bases not matched to a gene: 9. Germline V CDR1 and CDR2: GTSNPN, SVGIG (reference sequence). CDR3 length: 15 amino acids. The CDR3 nucleotides are TGTGCCTGGAAAAAGACAGGGGCACCCAACTATGGCTACACCTTC. This translates into CAWKKTGAPNYGYTF. The full variable domain, with the rest looked up from reference TRBV30 and TRBJ1-2, is SQTIHQWPATLVQPVGSPLSLECTVEGTSNPNLYWYRQAAGRGLQLLFYSVGIGQISSEVPQNLSASRPQDRQFILSSKKLLLSDSGFYLCAWKKTGAPNYGYTFGSGTRLTVV.

This chain joins TRBV3-1 (or the pseudogene TRBV3-2) and TRBJ2-5, with 9 bases matching TRBD2. After removal of 0 bases from V and 2 bases from J, the junction contained 7 bases not matched to a gene. Germline values: CDR1 LGHDT, CDR2 YNNKEL (reference sequence). The CDR3 extends over 17 amino acids. In DNA form, the CDR3 reads TGTGCCAGCAGCCAAGAGATCGCTAGCGGGATACAAGAGACCCAGTACTTC. Protein: CASSQEIASGIQETQYF.